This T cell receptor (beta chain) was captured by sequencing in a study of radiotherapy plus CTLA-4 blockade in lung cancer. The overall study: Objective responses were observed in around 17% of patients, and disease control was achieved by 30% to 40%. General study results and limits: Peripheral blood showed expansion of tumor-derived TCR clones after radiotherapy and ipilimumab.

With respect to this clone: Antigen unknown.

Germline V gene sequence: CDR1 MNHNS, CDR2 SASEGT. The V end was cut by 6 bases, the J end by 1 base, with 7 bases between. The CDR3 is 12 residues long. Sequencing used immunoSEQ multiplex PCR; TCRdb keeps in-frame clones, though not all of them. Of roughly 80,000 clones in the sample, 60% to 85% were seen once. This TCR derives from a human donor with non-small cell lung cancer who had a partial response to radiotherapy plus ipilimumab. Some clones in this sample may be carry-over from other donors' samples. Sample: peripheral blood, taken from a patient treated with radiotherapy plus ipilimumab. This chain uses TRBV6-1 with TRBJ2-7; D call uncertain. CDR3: CASRGRSYEQYF. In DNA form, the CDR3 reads TGTGCCAGCAGGGGCAGATCCTACGAGCAGTACTTC.